This TCR beta chain was retrieved from a study of identical twins. Addition of a universal primer site occurred through template switching, and cDNA carried unique molecular identifiers. TCRdb independently ran MiXCR on the 5' RACE reads; one entry per CDR3 protein. The repertoire holds around 280,000 distinct CDR3 sequences, about 8.1% seen once, with less than 2.5% in the top ten. There are 16 residues in the CDR3. Per germline, CDR1 MDHEN and CDR2 SYDVKM. With 5 bases clipped from V and 6 bases from J, the junction kept 14 bases outside the gene matches. Study-level points and caveats: Fewer insertions were carried by abundant cord blood beta clonotypes, but none was seen in memory repertoires. Conclusions relied on cross-sectional statistical analysis, not following the same donors.

This clonotype was observed a few times. Its antigen is not known. The same specimen was also included in a second study, on yellow fever vaccine responses in identical twins. Per that paper: As reported, the vaccine T cell response of twins seemed partly convergent and partly personalized.

The material sequenced was memory (CD45RO+) T cells sorted from blood. The receptor was derived from a young woman in good health. The chain is built from TRBV28 and TRBJ2-3; 7 nucleotides agree with TRBD1. Here the CDR3 DNA reads TGTGCCAGCAGTGAAACCGGGACAGTTCCTCCCGATACGCAGTATTTT. This codes for CASSETGTVPPDTQYF.